The 32 T cell receptor beta chains below were found in one sample sequenced in a study of blood T cell repertoires in COVID-19. Clones were read by immunoSEQ multiplex PCR, and TCRdb kept only the in-frame ones, dropping some. The repertoire includes 150,000 or so clones, 80% of them detected once, and approximately 3% sits in the top ten. Sequencing input: PBMCs or T cells enriched from blood (not recorded which). Source of these receptors: an older woman who had recovered from COVID-19.

The V gene is TRBV10-1, the J gene TRBJ2-7; 9 nucleotides match TRBD2. This CDR3 is built from 15 residues. Germline V gene data show CDR1 as WNHNN and CDR2 as SYGVQD (reference sequence). V was clipped by 4 bases and J by 2 bases; unmatched bases: 6. CDR3 DNA: TGCGCCAGCAGTGTCGGCGGGGGGGCTCCCTACGAGCAGTACTTC. Encoded protein: CASSVGGGAPYEQYF.

V and J are TRBV7-8 and TRBJ1-6; 7 positions agree with TRBD1. Trimming removed 5 bases from V and 10 bases from J; junction bases left unmatched: 8. Germline V lookup: CDR1 SGHVS, CDR2 FQNEAQ. This CDR3 comprises 14 residues. CDR3 DNA sequence: TGTGCCAGCAGCCGAGACAGGGTGCGCTCACCCCTCCACTTT. This translates into CASSRDRVRSPLHF. Full variable domain (rest looked up from reference TRBV7-8 and TRBJ1-6): GAGVSQSPRYKVAKRGQDVALRCDPISGHVSLFWYQQALGQGPEFLTYFQNEAQLDKSGLPSDRFFAERPEGSVSTLKIQRTQQEDSAVYLCASSRDRVRSPLHFGNGTRLTVT.

Of note for this clone: Different DNA sequences within this sample yield the same CDR3. This chain links TRBV7-3 with TRBJ2-5; 7 bases match TRBD1. This CDR3 region has 14 residues. Germline V gene data show CDR1 as SGHTA and CDR2 as FQGTGA. J was trimmed by 4 bases and V by 5 bases; bases with no gene match: 7. CDR3 sequence (DNA): TGTGCCAGCAGCCGAGGGGGCTTAGGAGAGACCCAGTACTTC. This encodes CASSRGGLGETQYF.

This clone was seen a single time. The genes are TRBV6-5 and TRBJ2-1, with D possibly TRBD2 on 6 matching bases. This CDR3 is 13 amino acids long. Looked up from germline, CDR1 is MNHEY and CDR2 is SVGAGI. The V gene lost 9 bases and the J gene lost 5 bases, with 14 bases spanning the gap. Written as DNA, the CDR3 is TGTGCCAGTAAGACCGGGAGCCACAATGAGCAGTTCTTC. This codes for CASKTGSHNEQFF.

The rearrangement links TRBV5-1 to TRBJ2-7, with 11 bases identical to TRBD1. Looked up from germline, CDR1 is SGHRS and CDR2 is YFSETQ. CDR3 length: 17 amino acids. V was pared by 4 bases and J by 1 base, with 10 bases of the junction left unmatched. Written as DNA, the CDR3 is TGCGCCAGCAGCCCGGGACAGGGGGGATCGGGGTCCTACGAGCAGTACTTC. Encoded protein: CASSPGQGGSGSYEQYF.

The CDR3 DNA follows: TGCGCCAGCAGCTCGCGGGGCTGGACTAGCGCAGATACGCAGTATTTT. Translating gives CASSSRGWTSADTQYF. The chain couples TRBV5-1 to TRBJ2-3; TRBD2 aligns across 9 bases. V lost 3 bases and J lost 4; bases outside the gene matches: 9. The CDR3 totals 16 residues. Germline V gene data show CDR1 as SGHRS and CDR2 as YFSETQ.

The chain carries TRBV7-2 and TRBJ2-7; D is ambiguous. Germline V gene sequence: CDR1 SGHTA, CDR2 FQGNSA. The CDR3 is 14 amino acids. Between the trimmed V and J ends, which lost 1 base and 1 base, there was a span of 8 bases. CDR3: CASSLVASSYEQYF. The CDR3 DNA reads as TGTGCCAGCAGCTTAGTCGCCAGTTCCTACGAGCAGTACTTC.

This clone has only a few counts. The chain carries TRBV4-1 and TRBJ1-5, with TRBD1 matching 10 bases. The CDR3 is made up of 15 amino acids. Germline assignment: CDR1 MGHRA and CDR2 YSYEKL. V was clipped by 3 bases and J by 6 bases; unmatched bases: 5. The CDR3 protein is CASSQDWTGGQPQHF. CDR3 nucleotides: TGCGCCAGCAGCCAGGACTGGACAGGGGGTCAGCCCCAGCATTTT.

DNA for the CDR3: TGTGCCAGCACCTTAACGGGACAGGGTGACGAGCAGTACTTC. Translated, it gives CASTLTGQGDEQYF. The chain joins TRBV6-5 to TRBJ2-7; 9 nucleotides align to TRBD1. This CDR3 is built from 14 residues. Looked up from germline, CDR1 is MNHEY and CDR2 is SVGAGI. J was trimmed by 5 bases and V by 7 bases; bases with no gene match: 9.

The J gene is TRBJ2-3, the V gene TRBV11-2; tentatively, D is TRBD2 (5 bases). The CDR3 runs to 15 residues. In germline, CDR1 is SGHAT, CDR2 FQNNGV. V was pared by 6 bases and J by 4 bases, with 17 bases between. The CDR3 is CASRLELELPDTQYF. As DNA, the CDR3 is TGTGCCAGCAGGCTGGAACTAGAACTCCCAGATACGCAGTATTTT.

The V call is TRBV5-1, the J call TRBJ1-1; a weak D match, TRBD1 (6 bases). The CDR3 spans 16 residues. Germline V gene lookup returns CDR1 SGHRS and CDR2 YFSETQ. V shed 0 bases and J shed 0 bases, with 12 bases lying between them. CDR3 amino acids: CASSLVAGDMNTEAFF. The CDR3 DNA is TGCGCCAGCAGCTTGGTGGCGGGGGACATGAACACTGAAGCTTTCTTT.

The chain employs TRBV13 and TRBJ1-3, with D hard to call. Trimming stripped 5 bases from V and 0 bases from J, with 5 bases between. Germline V gene sequence: CDR1 PRHDT, CDR2 FYEKMQ (reference sequence). The CDR3 spans 13 residues. CDR3 loop: CASSPNSGNTIYF. The DNA for the CDR3 is TGTGCCAGCAGCCCCAACTCTGGAAACACCATATATTTT.

The count of this clone is one. The V gene is TRBV7-2, the J gene TRBJ2-1, with 12 bases that match TRBD2. CDR1 is SGHTA, CDR2 FQGNSA, per germline. CDR3 length equals 18 residues. V dropped 5 bases and J dropped 3; count of bases not matched to a gene: 11. The CDR3 DNA sequence: TGTGCCAGCAGCGTCAGTCCTAGCGGGGGGGCCGACTACAATGAGCAGTTCTTC. Translation gives CASSVSPSGGADYNEQFF. The whole variable domain, filled in from reference TRBV7-2 and TRBJ2-1, reads GAGVSQSPSNKVTEKGKDVELRCDPISGHTALYWYRQSLGQGLEFLIYFQGNSAPDKSGLPSDRFSAERTGGSVSTLTIQRTQQEDSAVYLCASSVSPSGGADYNEQFFGPGTRLTVL.

The V call is TRBV27, the J call TRBJ1-1, with TRBD1 matching 8 bases. From germline, CDR1 is MNHEY and CDR2 SMNVEV (reference sequence). Trimming cost V 0 bases and J 3 bases; bases outside gene matches: 6. CDR3 length equals 16 residues. CDR3 protein: CASSLSAGGMDTEAFF. The CDR3 coding sequence is TGTGCCAGCAGTTTATCGGCAGGGGGCATGGACACTGAAGCTTTCTTT.

This chain uses TRBV30 with TRBJ1-3, with 7 bases fitting TRBD1. The germline V gene has CDR1 GTSNPN and CDR2 SVGIG (reference sequence). This CDR3 is built from 14 residues. Trimming at V came to 7 bases and at J to 0 bases, leaving 6 bases not matched to a gene. CDR3: CASRQGTSGNTIYF. In nucleotides, the CDR3 is TGTGCCTCTCGACAGGGAACCTCTGGAAACACCATATATTTT. Complete variable domain (other parts from reference TRBV30 and TRBJ1-3): SQTIHQWPATLVQPVGSPLSLECTVEGTSNPNLYWYRQAAGRGLQLLFYSVGIGQISSEVPQNLSASRPQDRQFILSSKKLLLSDSGFYLCASRQGTSGNTIYFGEGSWLTVV.

V gene TRBV3-1 (or the pseudogene TRBV3-2) combines with J gene TRBJ2-6; D call uncertain. The germline gives CDR1 LGHDT, CDR2 YNNKEL (reference sequence). The length of the CDR3 is 15 residues. Between the trimmed V and J ends, which lost 0 bases and 2 bases, there was a span of 5 bases. The CDR3 DNA reads as TGTGCCAGCAGCCAAGACCGTCCTGGGGCCAACGTCCTGACTTTC. Translation gives CASSQDRPGANVLTF.

This chain links TRBV2 with TRBJ1-4, with D possibly matching TRBD1 (5 bases). The germline V gene has CDR1 SNHLY and CDR2 FYNNEI. This CDR3 has 14 amino acids. Trimming cost V 6 bases and J 7 bases, with 15 bases left between them. CDR3 bases: TGTGCCAGCAGAAGGGCCGGGCAGGGTGAAAAACTGTTTTTT. It specifies CASRRAGQGEKLFF.

V usage is TRBV27 and J usage is TRBJ1-1; D is uncertain. V lost 2 bases, J lost 7 bases, and 14 bases lay in between. The germline V gene encodes CDR1 MNHEY and CDR2 SMNVEV (reference sequence). CDR3 length equals 14 residues. CDR3 region: CASSLVPQADEAFF. The CDR3 DNA reads TGTGCCAGCAGTTTAGTCCCTCAGGCTGATGAAGCTTTCTTT.

The rearrangement links TRBV30 to TRBJ1-2; no reliable D call. V was cut by 7 bases and J by 5 bases, with 8 bases left in between. Per germline, CDR1 GTSNPN and CDR2 SVGIG (reference sequence). There are 10 residues in the CDR3. This CDR3 reads CAFRYYGYTF. The DNA of the CDR3 is TGTGCCTTCCGTTATTATGGCTACACCTTC.

The rearrangement uses TRBV5-1 and TRBJ1-1; TRBD1 agrees at 8 bases. Losses at the gene ends were 4 bases for V and 1 base for J; bases not matched to a gene: 9. The CDR3 runs to 16 residues. Germline V CDR1 and CDR2: SGHRS, YFSETQ. The CDR3 protein is CASSHGTGQTNTEAFF. The CDR3 bases are TGCGCCAGCAGCCACGGGACAGGCCAAACGAACACTGAAGCTTTCTTT.

The chain joins TRBV12-5 to TRBJ1-5, with 7 bases lining up with TRBD1. Germline CDR1 is LGHNT and CDR2 is FRNRAP. The CDR3 is made up of 16 amino acids. After removal of 5 bases from V and 0 bases from J, the junction contained 7 bases not matched to a gene. CDR3 DNA sequence: TGTGCTAGTGGTCCGGGCGGGACAGCTAGCAATCAGCCCCAGCATTTT. Encoded protein: CASGPGGTASNQPQHF.

The genes are TRBV19 and TRBJ2-5; 7 nucleotides agree with TRBD1. CDR1 LNHDA and CDR2 SQIVND come from the germline V gene (reference sequence). CDR3 size: 15 residues. V trimming: 6 bases; J trimming: 1 base; junction bases outside the gene matches: 8. The CDR3 DNA reads TGTGCCAGTAGGTCACGGGACAGACCCCAAGAGACCCAGTACTTC. This sequence encodes CASRSRDRPQETQYF.

The chain is built from TRBV19 and TRBJ1-5, with 9 bases fitting TRBD1. The CDR3 covers 13 residues. Trimming removed 6 bases from V and 10 bases from J; junction bases left unmatched: 7. CDR1 is LNHDA, CDR2 SQIVND, per germline (reference sequence). This CDR3 reads CASSRDRVGPQHF. Here the CDR3 DNA reads TGTGCCAGTAGCCGGGACAGGGTGGGTCCCCAGCATTTT. Together with reference TRBV19 and TRBJ1-5, the CDR3 gives the full variable domain: DGGITQSPKYLFRKEGQNVTLSCEQNLNHDAMYWYRQDPGQGLRLIYYSQIVNDFQKGDIAEGYSVSREKKESFPLTVTSAQKNPTAFYLCASSRDRVGPQHFGDGTRLSIL.

This chain uses TRBV7-8 with TRBJ1-2; 10 bases agree with TRBD1. The V gene end was trimmed by 5 bases and the J gene end by 4 bases; junction bases not matched to a gene: 4. In germline, CDR1 is SGHVS, CDR2 FQNEAQ. The CDR3 is 14 amino acids. CDR3 bases: TGTGCCAGCAGCGGGGGACAGGGGAGCTATGGCTACACCTTC. It encodes CASSGGQGSYGYTF.

This chain uses TRBV3-1 (or the pseudogene TRBV3-2) with TRBJ2-3, with 9 bases matching TRBD2. The germline V gene encodes CDR1 LGHDT and CDR2 YNNKEL (reference sequence). Unmatched junction bases numbered 16, after V lost 0 bases and J lost 6 bases. The length of the CDR3 is 19 residues. This chain's CDR3 is CASSQEGGGARSELDTQYF. As DNA, the CDR3 is TGTGCCAGCAGCCAAGAGGGCGGGGGGGCCCGATCCGAATTGGATACGCAGTATTTT.

This clone was counted once. The chain carries TRBV12-5 and TRBJ2-7; 8 bases map to TRBD2. There are 18 residues in the CDR3. The germline V gene encodes CDR1 LGHNT and CDR2 FRNRAP. V lost 1 base, J lost 4 bases, and 15 bases stayed unmatched. CDR3 nucleotide sequence: TGTGCTAGTGGTTTGGACCCCCCCGGGACTAGTCTCCCTTACGAGCAGTACTTC. This gives the protein CASGLDPPGTSLPYEQYF.

The CDR3 bases are TGCGCCAGCAGCCAAGAGGACAGGGGAACCACAGATACGCAGTATTTT. The encoded protein is CASSQEDRGTTDTQYF. This chain connects TRBV4-1 to TRBJ2-3; 9 bases agree with TRBD1. In germline, CDR1 is MGHRA, CDR2 YSYEKL. This CDR3 is 16 amino acids long. V shed 0 bases and J 2 bases; nucleotides not matched to a gene: 3.

The genes are TRBV3-1 (or the pseudogene TRBV3-2) and TRBJ2-3; maybe TRBD1 (5 bases). The V end lost 4 bases, the J end lost 0 bases, and 5 bases lay between the germline ends. The germline gives CDR1 LGHDT, CDR2 YNNKEL (reference sequence). The CDR3 has 13 amino acids. CDR3 residues: CASSRQSTDTQYF. The DNA for the CDR3 is TGTGCCAGCAGCCGACAGAGCACAGATACGCAGTATTTT.

This clone was observed many times. The CDR3 nucleotides read TGTGCCAGTAGTAGAGACTCGGGTGGCAATGAGCAGTTCTTC. This codes for CASSRDSGGNEQFF. The V gene is TRBV19, the J gene TRBJ2-1; no definite D call. V was trimmed by 4 bases and J by 6 bases, leaving 13 bases between them. The CDR3 loop spans 14 amino acids. In germline, CDR1 is LNHDA, CDR2 SQIVND (reference sequence).

This rearrangement joins TRBV2 to TRBJ1-1, with D uncertain. The CDR3 consists of 13 residues. Germline V gene data show CDR1 as SNHLY and CDR2 as FYNNEI. V was clipped by 4 bases and J by 6 bases, with 12 bases between them. The chain's CDR3 is CASSVEGRAEAFF. Written as DNA, the CDR3 is TGTGCCAGCAGTGTTGAGGGAAGAGCTGAAGCTTTCTTT.

Only one count was recorded for this clone. V and J are TRBV10-3 and TRBJ1-1; TRBD1 agrees at 8 bases. The CDR3 is made up of 16 amino acids. In germline, CDR1 is ENHRY, CDR2 SYGVKD. The ends lost 0 bases at V and 0 bases at J; junction bases unmatched: 3. The CDR3 protein is CAISESAGGLNTEAFF. CDR3 nucleotides: TGTGCCATCAGTGAGTCGGCAGGGGGCCTGAACACTGAAGCTTTCTTT.

The chain has TRBV12-3 or TRBV12-4 and TRBJ1-3; D is uncertain. The ends were cut back, 5 bases at V and 4 bases at J, with 6 bases in the middle. The CDR3 runs 12 residues. The DNA for the CDR3 is TGTGCCAGCAGTCACACCGGAAACACCATATATTTT. This encodes CASSHTGNTIYF.